A selection of T cell receptor beta chains follows, all from one sample in a study of T cell changes during pregnancy in multiple sclerosis. Method: immunoSEQ multiplex PCR; TCRdb's copy keeps in-frame clones and lacks some. The sample yields approximately 63,000 clones, 91% seen once. The specimen comprised peripheral blood, sampled in the third trimester of pregnancy. The receptors here all came from a female donor in good health, enrolled as a control in a pregnancy study. The CDR3 runs from the conserved cysteine through the conserved F or W.

j_call: TRBJ1-2
v_call: TRBV25-1
cdr3_aa: CASGSLGAGYTF

j_call: TRBJ1-1
v_call: TRBV10-2
cdr3_aa: CASSRGELNTEAFF

j_call: TRBJ2-1
v_call: TRBV19
cdr3_aa: CASSARWGIEQFF

j_call: TRBJ2-3
v_call: TRBV9
cdr3_aa: CASSTTPGLANWDTDTQYF

j_call: TRBJ1-5
v_call: TRBV28
cdr3_aa: CASSFSSNQPQHF

j_call: TRBJ2-2
v_call: TRBV11-3
cdr3_aa: CASSLALAGTTGELFF

j_call: TRBJ2-3
v_call: TRBV4-1
cdr3_aa: CASSRVVAGGPGDADTQYF

j_call: TRBJ2-7
v_call: TRBV7-9
cdr3_aa: CASSLTGTGRTYEQYF

j_call: TRBJ2-7
v_call: TRBV6-1
cdr3_aa: CASSEELAGSYEQYF

j_call: TRBJ1-6
v_call: TRBV5-6
cdr3_aa: CASSLPSSYNSPLHF

j_call: TRBJ1-2
v_call: TRBV5-1
cdr3_aa: CASSTEQGAVYGYTF

j_call: TRBJ1-2
v_call: TRBV19
cdr3_aa: CASNRRANYGYTF

j_call: TRBJ2-7
v_call: TRBV9
cdr3_aa: CASSVGGLALSYEQYF

j_call: TRBJ2-4
v_call: TRBV15
cdr3_aa: CATSPRTSGTKNIQYF

j_call: TRBJ1-2
v_call: TRBV27
cdr3_aa: CASMGRGTSIYGYTF

j_call: TRBJ2-7
v_call: TRBV15
cdr3_aa: CATSRDSGGSYEQYF

j_call: TRBJ2-1
v_call: TRBV11-1
cdr3_aa: CASSLLSRRRGVPYNEQFF

j_call: TRBJ1-5
v_call: TRBV19
cdr3_aa: CASSYDNGGAQPQHF

j_call: TRBJ1-2
v_call: TRBV28
cdr3_aa: CASSLSGVSIYGYTF

j_call: TRBJ2-7
v_call: TRBV4-2
cdr3_aa: CASSHEGTSGEYEQYF

j_call: TRBJ2-2
v_call: TRBV28
cdr3_aa: CASKTSTTNTGELFF

j_call: TRBJ2-7
v_call: TRBV7-9
cdr3_aa: CASSLSDGLSSYEQYF

j_call: TRBJ2-4
v_call: TRBV29-1
cdr3_aa: CSVGSRADKNIQYF

j_call: TRBJ1-5
v_call: TRBV15
cdr3_aa: CATSGDRWDQPQHF